The 11 T cell receptor beta chains presented below share a single source sample, sequenced in a study of T cells in Graves' hyperthyroidism and ophthalmopathy. TCR beta CDR3 regions were amplified from RNA. Initially, a first-round RT-PCR of the TCR CDR3 employed the HTBI primer set. TCRdb redid the calling of the multiplex PCR reads with MiXCR, one entry per CDR3 protein. This repertoire shows 300,000 to 450,000 distinct CDR3 sequences, 20% to 25% found once; its top ten account for roughly 70%. Sample: blood. These TCRs come from a man in his fifties or sixties with Graves' hyperthyroidism.

This clonotype appeared many times. The rearrangement uses TRBV11-3 and TRBJ2-3, with 7 bases that match TRBD2. Trimming cost V 3 bases and J 6 bases; bases outside gene matches: 3. Germline CDR1 is SGHNT and CDR2 is YENEEA. The CDR3 totals 13 residues. CDR3 in amino acids: CASSLGGQDTQYF. In nucleotides, the CDR3 is TGTGCCAGCAGCTTGGGAGGGCAGGATACGCAGTATTTT. The full variable domain, completed using reference TRBV11-3 and TRBJ2-3, is EAGVVQSPRYKIIEKKQPVAFWCNPISGHNTLYWYLQNLGQGPELLIRYENEEAVDDSQLPKDRFSAERLKGVDSTLKIQPAELGDSAVYLCASSLGGQDTQYFGPGTRLTVL.

In DNA, the CDR3 is TGTGCCAGCAGTGATCTACAGGGGAGTGGCTACACCTTC. This translates into CASSDLQGSGYTF. The V and J genes are TRBV25-1 and TRBJ1-2; 7 positions match TRBD1. CDR3 length: 13 amino acids. The V gene end was trimmed by 3 bases and the J gene end by 7 bases; junction bases not matched to a gene: 5. In germline, CDR1 is MGHDK, CDR2 SYGVNS.

This clonotype was counted between two and nine times. V usage is TRBV6-1 and J usage is TRBJ1-2; TRBD1 might be the D (5 bases). The germline gives CDR1 MNHNS, CDR2 SASEGT. There are 14 residues in the CDR3. The V end lost 6 bases, the J end lost 5 bases, and 16 bases lay between the germline ends. CDR3 in DNA: TGTGCCAGCAGCCCCGAATCGACAGTATATGGCTACACCTTC. Translating it yields CASSPESTVYGYTF.

This clonotype has only a few counts. This chain connects TRBV12-5 to TRBJ2-2, with TRBD1 identical over 10 bases. V trimming: 5 bases; J trimming: 6 bases; junction bases outside the gene matches: 21. The CDR3 loop spans 20 amino acids. CDR1 is LGHNT, CDR2 FRNRAP, per germline. This CDR3 reads CASGTAGTGDMSLAPGELFF. The CDR3 DNA sequence: TGTGCTAGTGGTACCGCCGGGACAGGGGATATGTCTCTTGCTCCCGGGGAGCTGTTTTTT.

As for this clonotype: A much larger clone differs by one base, so this may be a read error. V usage is TRBV28 and J usage is TRBJ2-1, with D hard to call. The CDR3 extends over 15 amino acids. Looked up from germline, CDR1 is MDHEN and CDR2 is SYDVKM. The CDR3 DNA reads as TGTGCCAACAGTTTTTTGTCCCAGATGAACAATGAGCAGTTCTTC. Its protein is CANSFLSQMNNEQFF. Using reference TRBV28 and TRBJ2-1 for the parts outside the CDR3, the full variable domain is DVKVTQSSRYLVKRTGEKVFLECVQDMDHENMFWYRQDPGLGLRLIYFSYDVKMKEKGDIPEGYSVSREKKERFSLILESASTNQTSMYLCANSFLSQMNNEQFFGPGTRLTVL.

This clonotype was counted many times. V usage is TRBV27 and J usage is TRBJ2-1; D could derive from TRBD1 or TRBD2 (6 bases each). The CDR3 covers 14 residues. Germline CDR1 is MNHEY and CDR2 is SMNVEV (reference sequence). Trimming removed 6 bases at V and 2 bases at J, with 11 bases between. The CDR3 DNA reads as TGTGCCAGCAGCTCGGGGGCCCCCTACAATGAGCAGTTCTTC. It is translated as CASSSGAPYNEQFF.

V and J are TRBV18 and TRBJ2-3, with a tentative D call TRBD2 (5 bases). This CDR3 has 14 amino acids. Germline assignment: CDR1 KGHSH and CDR2 LQKENI. Trimming took off 2 bases at V and 1 base at J, with 7 bases between the two ends. The CDR3 DNA sequence: TGTGCCAGCTCACCATACGGGGGCACAGATACGCAGTATTTT. This translates into CASSPYGGTDTQYF. Drawing the rest from reference TRBV18 and TRBJ2-3, the complete variable domain is NAGVMQNPRHLVRRRGQEARLRCSPMKGHSHVYWYRQLPEEGLKFMVYLQKENIIDESGMPKERFSAEFPKEGPSILRIQQVVRGDSAAYFCASSPYGGTDTQYFGPGTRLTVL.

The CDR3 loop is CASSFGTAKTYEQYF. The CDR3 DNA follows: TGTGCCAGCAGTTTCGGGACAGCAAAAACCTACGAGCAGTACTTC. V usage is TRBV6-1 and J usage is TRBJ2-7; 7 bases line up with TRBD1. This CDR3 is built from 15 residues. With V trimmed by 5 bases and J by 2 bases, 9 bases remained unmatched. Germline lookup yields CDR1 MNHNS and CDR2 SASEGT.

In its sample, this clonotype was seen many times. This rearrangement joins TRBV24-1 to TRBJ2-1; D call uncertain. The V gene lost 2 bases and the J gene lost 0 bases, with 10 bases spanning the gap. The V gene's germline CDR1 is KGHDR and CDR2 SFDVKD. The CDR3 loop spans 16 amino acids. The CDR3 coding sequence is TGTGCCACCAGTGATTCATTTTCCAGCTCCTACAATGAGCAGTTCTTC. Its translation is CATSDSFSSSYNEQFF.

This clonotype was detected a few times. The J gene is TRBJ2-1, the V gene TRBV20-1; D is undetermined. The CDR3 length is 11 residues. Trimming took off 6 bases at V and 3 bases at J, with 6 bases between the two ends. The germline CDR1 and CDR2 sequences are DFQATT and SNEGSKA (reference sequence). For the CDR3, the DNA is TGCAGTGCCACTGACTACAATGAGCAGTTCTTC. As protein: CSATDYNEQFF.

This clonotype was found a few times. The junction departs from germline at one end; a sequencing error may be responsible. V and J are TRBV7-7 and TRBJ2-3, with D possibly being TRBD2 (6 bases). The CDR3 covers 15 residues. Germline-derived CDR1 and CDR2 are SSHAT and FNYEAQ (reference sequence). The CDR3 loop reads CASSSGLGGTDTQYF. CDR3 sequence (DNA): TGTGCTAGCAGCTCAGGTCTAGGAGGGACAGATACGCAGTATTTT.